The rows below give T cell receptor beta chains drawn from one sample of a study of regulatory T cells in long-lasting Graves disease. TCRdb fed the multiplex PCR reads into MiXCR, producing one record per CDR3 protein. Of about 540,000 distinct CDR3 sequences in the sample, about 13% were seen once. The sample was also reused in another study, on T cells in Graves' hyperthyroidism and ophthalmopathy.

The source material was peripheral blood mononuclear cells (PBMCs), sampled at new diagnosis, from a patient treated with antithyroid drugs. Source of these receptors: a young man with Graves disease. Both conserved end residues are part of each CDR3. D genes are given only for firm matches. Rows give clone size only sometimes, using once, few, many, or a class for an expanded clone.

J,size,V,D,CDR3,DNA
TRBJ1-1,many,TRBV27,.,CASSLSQGLNTEAFF,TGTGCCAGCAGTTTATCACAGGGCTTGAACACTGAAGCTTTCTTT
TRBJ2-1,many,TRBV12-3/TRBV12-4,TRBD1,CASYILDRADISEQFF,TGTGCCAGCTATATACTAGACAGGGCCGACATAAGTGAGCAGTTCTTC
TRBJ2-2,many,TRBV7-6,TRBD2,CASSTSPGLAVPPGELFF,TGTGCCAGCAGCACCTCACCGGGACTAGCTGTTCCACCCGGGGAGCTGTTTTTT
TRBJ2-1,many,TRBV24-1,.,CATATDYNEQFF,TGTGCCACCGCAACAGACTACAATGAGCAGTTCTTC
TRBJ2-7,many,TRBV20-1,TRBD1,CSVSQGASYEQYF,TGCAGTGTCTCACAGGGGGCTTCCTACGAGCAGTACTTC
TRBJ2-1,many,TRBV28,.,CASSLRGAVFF,TGTGCCAGCAGTTTGAGAGGGGCGGTGTTCTTC
TRBJ2-2,many,TRBV7-2,TRBD2,CASSFDELAANTGELFF,TGTGCCAGCAGCTTCGATGAACTAGCGGCGAACACCGGGGAGCTGTTTTTT
TRBJ2-3,many,TRBV7-9,.,CASMDPRGTDTQYF,TGTGCCAGCATGGACCCCCGGGGGACAGATACGCAGTATTTT
TRBJ2-1,.,TRBV15,.,CATSRDSILILNEQFF,TGTGCCACCAGCAGAGATTCGATCTTGATTCTCAATGAGCAGTTCTTC
TRBJ2-2,.,TRBV3-1,.,CASNLNTGELVF,TGTGCCAGCAACTTGAACACCGGGGAGCTGGTTTTT
TRBJ1-1,once,TRBV29-1,TRBD1,CSVSGQTNTEAFF,TGCAGCGTATCGGGACAGACGAACACTGAAGCTTTCTTT
TRBJ2-7,many,TRBV11-2,.,CASSLGIDAVSYEQYF,TGTGCCAGCAGCTTAGGAATTGACGCGGTTTCCTACGAGCAGTACTTC
TRBJ2-6,.,TRBV5-1,.,CASSLTGRGVGANVLTF,TGCGCCAGCAGCTTGACGGGTCGGGGCGTTGGGGCCAACGTCCTGACTTTC
TRBJ1-1,many,TRBV6-5,.,CASSSPGQGGKAFF,TGTGCCAGCAGTTCCCCGGGGCAGGGAGGAAAAGCTTTCTTT
TRBJ2-1,.,TRBV4-1,.,CASSNQTAGSQFF,TGCGCCAGCAGCAACCAGACAGCGGGCTCCCAGTTCTTC
TRBJ2-4,few,TRBV15,.,CATSRGVVRGPKNIQYF,TGTGCCACCAGCAGAGGTGTTGTTCGGGGACCCAAAAACATTCAGTACTTC
TRBJ2-7,few,TRBV27,.,CASSPATASYSYEQYF,TGTGCCAGCAGCCCCGCGACGGCCTCATATTCCTACGAGCAGTACTTC
TRBJ2-2,.,TRBV7-3,TRBD2,CASSLKSLTSGRATGELFF,TGTGCCAGCAGCTTAAAATCACTGACTAGCGGGAGGGCCACCGGGGAGCTGTTTTTT
TRBJ2-2,many,TRBV12-3/TRBV12-4,.,CASTNSLNTGELFF,TGTGCCAGCACAAACTCGCTGAACACCGGGGAGCTGTTTTTT
TRBJ1-6,many,TRBV4-1,.,CASSQMYSSPLHF,TGCGCCAGCAGCCAAATGTACTCGTCACCCCTCCACTTT
TRBJ1-1,many,TRBV7-9,.,CASSPRGGGSTEAFF,TGTGCCAGCAGCCCACGGGGGGGGGGGAGCACTGAAGCTTTCTTT
TRBJ1-1,few,TRBV5-1,TRBD1,CASSDWTGNTEAFF,TGCGCCAGCAGCGATTGGACAGGTAACACTGAAGCTTTCTTT
TRBJ2-1,.,TRBV24-1,.,CATSDRPNYNEQFF,TGTGCCACCAGTGATCGACCTAATTACAATGAGCAGTTCTTC
TRBJ1-2,many,TRBV5-1,.,CASSSSGAGGEGYTF,TGCGCCAGCAGTTCCTCAGGGGCAGGAGGGGAAGGCTACACCTTC
TRBJ2-4,few,TRBV6-4,.,CASSISDGYIQYF,TGTGCCAGCAGTATTTCGGACGGATACATTCAGTACTTC
TRBJ2-1,many,TRBV7-2,TRBD2,CASSLGGLAGGRGNEQFF,TGTGCCAGCAGCTTAGGCGGACTAGCGGGAGGGCGGGGGAATGAGCAGTTCTTC